In this sample, the clone carrying this TCR beta chain turned up many times. The V segment lost 5 bases and the J segment 0 bases; nucleotides outside the gene matches: 5. CDR3 length: 15 residues. Germline V gene sequence: CDR1 SQVTM, CDR2 ANQGSEA. Arm-PCR of CDR3 regions and iRepertoire HTBI primers were used to build TCR beta libraries. MiXCR, run by TCRdb on the multiplex PCR reads, gives a single entry per CDR3 protein. The sample lists fewer than 450,000 distinct CDR3 sequences, 20% to 25% occurring once. The data belong to a study of regulatory T cells in long-lasting Graves disease. Time point indicated: persistent/refractory GD, antithyroid drugs over 5 years with positive TRAb. Making the TCR library involved RNA that had been extracted from PBMCs.

The V and J genes are TRBV29-1 and TRBJ1-1, with TRBD1 identical over 11 bases. Sequencing used peripheral blood mononuclear cells (PBMCs), obtained when the disease was refractory, from a patient treated with antithyroid drugs. The sequence was obtained from a female donor with Graves disease. The CDR3 coding sequence is TGCAGCGTTTGGGACAGGGGGGCTATGAACACTGAAGCTTTCTTT. This sequence encodes CSVWDRGAMNTEAFF.